In this sample, the clone carrying this TCR beta chain turned up many times. The target antigen is unknown. The sample belongs to a study of T cells after yellow fever vaccination. About the research overall: Any fraction with a low cell number was prepared using SMART-Seq v4 Ultra Low Input.

TCRdb processed the 5' RACE reads anew with MiXCR; each CDR3 protein has one entry. This sample has 250,000 to 300,000 distinct CDR3 sequences; around 5.3% occur once, and the top ten carry 2.5% to 4%. The junction had 8 bases not matched to a gene; V was cut back by 4 bases and J by 8 bases. CDR1 SQVTM and CDR2 ANQGSEA come from the germline V gene. The CDR3 totals 13 residues. Study observations and caveats: Most primary-vaccination clones recurred post-booster (just under 98% CD4, around 86% CD8). When the response was secondary, it was weaker but reached its peak faster, day 5 versus 15. Of the clonotypes, a small share occurred in both CD4 and CD8 compartments.

Specimen: CD4+ T cells sorted from PBMCs, collected on the day of the yellow fever booster vaccination. The TCR sequence derives from a man between 18 and 35 years old who received the YFV17D yellow fever vaccine. This rearrangement joins TRBV29-1 to TRBJ1-2; the match to TRBD1 covers 9 bases. CDR3 bases: TGCAGCGTTGGAATCCGGGACAGGGAGGGCTACACCTTC. Translated, it gives CSVGIRDREGYTF.